The T cell receptor (beta chain) under discussion was sequenced for a study of T cells in Graves' hyperthyroidism and ophthalmopathy. Study-wide points: Most thyroid clonotypes expanded above 0.001 were also detected in blood.

TCR beta CDR3 regions were amplified from RNA transcripts. In the first-round RT-PCR of the TCR CDR3, the HTBI primer set was used. Using its own MiXCR run on the multiplex PCR reads, TCRdb lists one record per CDR3 protein. The table includes hundreds of thousands of distinct CDR3 sequences, 11% to 15% detected once. Patients aged 18 to 65 had newly diagnosed hyperthyroidism that had lasted under 2 months. The PBMCs were taken from about 9.7 ml of fresh peripheral blood. This clonotype turned up a few times. The antigen is not known. This clonotype was obtained from a woman aged 18-29 years with Graves' hyperthyroidism. The sequenced material came from blood.

The chain's CDR3 is CASSITPSVAGGTGELFF. CDR3 nucleotide sequence: TGTGCCAGCAGCATTACCCCCTCGGTAGCGGGAGGAACCGGGGAGCTGTTTTTT. This chain uses TRBV12-3 or TRBV12-4 with TRBJ2-2, with 10 bases aligning to TRBD2. The CDR3 spans 18 residues. J was trimmed by 5 bases and V by 6 bases; bases with no gene match: 15.